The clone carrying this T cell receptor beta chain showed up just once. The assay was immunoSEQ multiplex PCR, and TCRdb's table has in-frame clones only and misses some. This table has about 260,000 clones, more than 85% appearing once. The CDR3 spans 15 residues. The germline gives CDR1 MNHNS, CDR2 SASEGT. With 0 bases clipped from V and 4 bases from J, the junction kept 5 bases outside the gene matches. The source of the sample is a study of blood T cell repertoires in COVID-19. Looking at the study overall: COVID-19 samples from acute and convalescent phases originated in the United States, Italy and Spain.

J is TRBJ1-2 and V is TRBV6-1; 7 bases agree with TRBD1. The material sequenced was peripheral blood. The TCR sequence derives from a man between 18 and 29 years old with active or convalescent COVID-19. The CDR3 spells CASSEAGQARYGYTF. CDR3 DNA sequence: TGTGCCAGCAGTGAAGCCGGACAGGCTCGCTATGGCTACACCTTC.